The 28 T cell receptor beta chains given below trace back to one sample, sequenced in a study of regulatory T cells in long-lasting Graves disease. Regarding time point: newly diagnosed GD, antithyroid drugs for less than 3 months. Extracted RNA from PBMCs served as the source of the TCR library. In building TCR beta libraries, iRepertoire HTBI primers were used together with Arm-PCR of CDR3 regions. In TCRdb, the multiplex PCR reads were re-called with MiXCR into one record per CDR3 protein. The repertoire has around 450,000 distinct CDR3 sequences, 15% of them found once; the top ten carry 15% to 20%. These data were also filed under a second study, of T cells in Graves' hyperthyroidism and ophthalmopathy.

The sequences come from peripheral blood mononuclear cells (PBMCs), collected at new diagnosis, from a patient treated with antithyroid drugs. These receptors were collected from a woman aged 30 to 39 with Graves disease.

In this sample, this clonotype turned up many times. The rearrangement joins TRBV15 to TRBJ2-1, with 8 bases fitting TRBD2. Losses at the gene ends were 5 bases for V and 1 base for J; bases not matched to a gene: 4. This CDR3 is built from 15 residues. Germline CDR1 is LNHNV and CDR2 is YYDKDF (reference sequence). CDR3 DNA: TGTGCCACCAGCCGTAGCGGGGAATCCTACAATGAGCAGTTCTTC. Amino acid sequence: CATSRSGESYNEQFF.

This chain links TRBV30 with TRBJ2-7; no reliable D call. CDR1 GTSNPN and CDR2 SVGIG come from the germline V gene (reference sequence). V lost 3 bases to trimming and J lost 7 bases, with 13 bases between them. This CDR3 has 12 amino acids. CDR3 in DNA: TGTGCCTGGAGCCCAGAGTTCGGGGAGCAGTACTTC. This gives the protein CAWSPEFGEQYF.

The chain combines TRBV28 with TRBJ2-2; D assignment may be TRBD1 or TRBD2 (5 bases each). Trimming shortened V by 4 bases and J by 7 bases, and 19 bases separated the two germline ends. The CDR3 spans 16 residues. Germline values: CDR1 MDHEN, CDR2 SYDVKM. The CDR3 nucleotides read TGTGCCAGCAGTTCGTTAAGGGGTAGCGTCGGCGGGGAGCTGTTTTTT. Translated: CASSSLRGSVGGELFF.

The table lists this clonotype with many counts. The chain recombines TRBV9 with TRBJ2-1; 13 bases are shared with TRBD2. Germline V gene sequence: CDR1 SGDLS, CDR2 YYNGEE. The CDR3 runs 17 residues. Trimming at V came to 2 bases and at J to 6 bases, leaving 8 bases not matched to a gene. The CDR3 coding sequence is TGTGCCAGCAGCGTCCTGGGTGGACTAGCGGGAGTCAATGAGCAGTTCTTC. Its translation is CASSVLGGLAGVNEQFF.

In its sample, this clonotype was seen many times. This chain uses TRBV30 with TRBJ2-1; the D gene is possibly TRBD2 (6 bases). CDR3 length equals 13 residues. Trimming pared 8 bases from V and 6 bases from J, leaving 17 bases between. Germline V gene data show CDR1 as GTSNPN and CDR2 as SVGIG (reference sequence). The CDR3, as DNA: TGTGCCCACGGTGCGGGATCGGTCAATGAGCAGTTCTTC. This sequence encodes CAHGAGSVNEQFF.

This chain uses TRBV29-1 with TRBJ2-5, with D possibly TRBD2 on 6 matching bases. Trimming stripped 7 bases from V and 5 bases from J, with 17 bases between. Germline V gene lookup returns CDR1 SQVTM and CDR2 ANQGSEA. The CDR3 consists of 13 residues. The DNA of the CDR3 is TGCAGCGGGGGAGTGGGGGGTGGTGAGACCCAGTACTTC. Protein: CSGGVGGGETQYF.

This clonotype was counted ten times or more. V is TRBV7-2 and J is TRBJ2-7, with 13 bases matching TRBD2. The CDR3 extends over 15 amino acids. The J segment lost 6 bases and the V segment lost 5 bases, leaving 7 bases of the junction unmatched. Germline assignment: CDR1 SGHTA and CDR2 FQGNSA. CDR3 in amino acids: CASSTWTSGSGEQYF. CDR3 DNA: TGTGCCAGCAGCACCTGGACTAGCGGGAGCGGCGAGCAGTACTTC.

This clonotype appeared many times. V is TRBV12-5 and J is TRBJ2-1; no reliable D call. V lost 1 base and J 14 bases, leaving 18 bases between the germline ends. The CDR3 is 14 amino acids. CDR1 is LGHNT and CDR2 is FRNRAP in the germline V gene. CDR3 DNA: TGTGCTAGTGGTTTGGCTACTACCGGCCTCAGTAAGTTCTTC. It specifies CASGLATTGLSKFF. The full variable domain, completed using reference TRBV12-5 and TRBJ2-1, is DARVTQTPRHKVTEMGQEVTMRCQPILGHNTVFWYRQTMMQGLELLAYFRNRAPLDDSGMPKDRFSAEMPDATLATLKIQPSEPRDSAVYFCASGLATTGLSKFFGPGTRLTVL.

This CDR3 is CASSVGREETQYF. As DNA, the CDR3 is TGTGCCAGCAGCGTCGGACGGGAAGAGACCCAGTACTTC. This chain connects TRBV9 to TRBJ2-5, with unresolved D. Germline V gene sequence: CDR1 SGDLS, CDR2 YYNGEE. Trimming took 2 bases from V and 3 from J, leaving 8 bases between them. The CDR3 totals 13 residues.

This clonotype has at least ten counts. The V gene is TRBV20-1, the J gene TRBJ2-1; 7 nucleotides align to TRBD2. The CDR3 runs to 15 residues. The V segment lost 0 bases and the J segment 3 bases; nucleotides outside the gene matches: 5. The germline gives CDR1 DFQATT, CDR2 SNEGSKA (reference sequence). The CDR3 region is CSARDLAENYNEQFF. In nucleotides, the CDR3 is TGCAGTGCTAGAGACCTAGCGGAAAACTACAATGAGCAGTTCTTC.

In this sample, this clonotype turned up a few times. The chain uses TRBV6-5 and TRBJ1-5, with TRBD1 as a possible D gene (5 bases). The CDR3 runs 13 residues. CDR1 MNHEY and CDR2 SVGAGI come from the germline V gene. Trimming cost V 2 bases and J 5 bases, with 7 bases left between them. In DNA, the CDR3 is TGTGCCAGCAGTTACAGGGGTGATCAGCCCCAGCATTTT. Amino acids: CASSYRGDQPQHF.

This clonotype was observed at least ten times. The chain links TRBV2 to TRBJ2-7, with D hard to call. The CDR3 sequence is 14 residues long. The germline V and J ends were trimmed by 3 bases and 5 bases, with 14 bases remaining between them. The germline gives CDR1 SNHLY, CDR2 FYNNEI. The chain's CDR3 is CASSEQEGLDEQYF. CDR3 coding DNA: TGTGCCAGCAGTGAGCAGGAAGGGTTGGACGAGCAGTACTTC.

This clonotype was found a few times. V and J are TRBV19 and TRBJ2-7; 8 bases are a match to TRBD1. The CDR3 is 12 amino acids. The germline gives CDR1 LNHDA, CDR2 SQIVND (reference sequence). CDR3 protein: CATGTGPYEQYF. CDR3 in DNA: TGTGCAACCGGGACAGGTCCCTACGAGCAGTACTTC.

This clonotype was counted many times. The V gene is TRBV5-1, the J gene TRBJ2-1; D remains unclear. Looked up from germline, CDR1 is SGHRS and CDR2 is YFSETQ. There are 13 residues in the CDR3. V shed 5 bases and J shed 4 bases, with 10 bases lying between them. CDR3 in DNA: TGCGCCAGCAGGTGGGATTTATACAATGAGCAGTTCTTC. Amino acid sequence: CASRWDLYNEQFF.

This chain joins TRBV20-1 and TRBJ1-2, with D possibly TRBD1 on 6 matching bases. This CDR3 comprises 12 residues. Germline CDR1 reads DFQATT; CDR2 reads SNEGSKA (reference sequence). Trimming pared 6 bases from V and 2 bases from J, leaving 10 bases between. In DNA form, the CDR3 reads TGCAGTGCCCGGACAGACAACTATGGCTACACCTTC. It yields the protein CSARTDNYGYTF.

This clonotype was recorded many times. The CDR3 sequence is CAIREGTGARNQETQYF. CDR3 coding DNA: TGTGCCATCAGAGAAGGGACAGGGGCCAGGAATCAAGAGACCCAGTACTTC. The V gene is TRBV10-3, the J gene TRBJ2-5, with TRBD1 identical over 10 bases. This CDR3 spans 17 amino acids. CDR1 and CDR2 (germline): ENHRY, SYGVKD. V was clipped by 6 bases and J by 2 bases; unmatched bases: 12.

The sample holds a few counts of this clonotype. The V gene is TRBV5-1, the J gene TRBJ2-5, with 8 bases aligning to TRBD2. The V and J ends lost 3 bases and 4 bases, in that order; junction bases with no gene match: 11. Germline loops: CDR1 SGHRS, CDR2 YFSETQ. This CDR3 has 16 amino acids. This CDR3 reads CASSSYTGLAGETQYF. CDR3 nucleotide sequence: TGCGCCAGCAGCTCCTATACGGGCCTAGCGGGAGAGACCCAGTACTTC.

This clonotype was recorded many times. The chain joins TRBV30 to TRBJ2-1, with unresolved D. This CDR3 is built from 13 residues. Trimming left V 0 bases short and J 4 bases short, with 7 bases between. Per germline, CDR1 GTSNPN and CDR2 SVGIG (reference sequence). CDR3 nucleotides: TGTGCCTGGAGTGTAATGCGTTACAATGAGCAGTTCTTC. It yields the protein CAWSVMRYNEQFF.

The CDR3 loop is CASSPGRVRRPHEQYF. The CDR3 coding sequence is TGTGCCAGTAGTCCTGGACGTGTGAGGAGACCCCACGAGCAGTACTTC. The chain links TRBV19 to TRBJ2-7; D is unclear. The CDR3 extends over 16 amino acids. V was cut by 5 bases and J by 5 bases, with 22 bases left in between. CDR1 is LNHDA and CDR2 is SQIVND in the germline V gene (reference sequence). The entire variable domain, with the rest obtained from reference TRBV19 and TRBJ2-7, is as follows: DGGITQSPKYLFRKEGQNVTLSCEQNLNHDAMYWYRQDPGQGLRLIYYSQIVNDFQKGDIAEGYSVSREKKESFPLTVTSAQKNPTAFYLCASSPGRVRRPHEQYFGPGTRLTVT.

At least ten counts were recorded for this clonotype. The chain carries TRBV5-1 and TRBJ2-7, with TRBD2 identical over 9 bases. This CDR3 has 14 residues. After removal of 3 bases from V and 2 bases from J, the junction contained 3 bases not matched to a gene. The germline gives CDR1 SGHRS, CDR2 YFSETQ. The CDR3 is CASSSSGNTYEQYF. CDR3 DNA: TGCGCCAGCAGCTCTAGCGGGAATACCTACGAGCAGTACTTC.

In its sample, this clonotype was seen many times. The chain employs TRBV20-1 and TRBJ2-5, with 10 bases identical to TRBD2. This CDR3 is 14 amino acids long. The germline CDR1 and CDR2 sequences are DFQATT and SNEGSKA (reference sequence). The V gene end was trimmed by 6 bases and the J gene end by 5 bases; junction bases not matched to a gene: 9. CDR3 region: CSAFIAGGGETQYF. CDR3 in DNA: TGCAGTGCCTTCATAGCGGGAGGTGGGGAGACCCAGTACTTC.

The rearrangement joins TRBV5-4 to TRBJ1-2; D not certain. The germline V and J ends were trimmed by 3 bases and 4 bases, with 10 bases remaining between them. The CDR3 length is 13 residues. CDR1 SGHNT and CDR2 YYREEE come from the germline V gene (reference sequence). CDR3 nucleotide sequence: TGTGCCAGCAGCTCCCGGACCGTCTATGGCTACACCTTC. Its protein product is CASSSRTVYGYTF.

This clonotype was counted only a few times. V gene TRBV9 combines with J gene TRBJ1-4; the match to TRBD1 covers 8 bases. The CDR3 consists of 14 residues. The V segment lost 4 bases and the J segment 6 bases; nucleotides outside the gene matches: 5. Per germline, CDR1 SGDLS and CDR2 YYNGEE. The CDR3 here is CASSPDRAHEKLFF. CDR3 DNA sequence: TGTGCCAGCAGCCCGGACAGGGCCCATGAAAAACTGTTTTTT.

The V call is TRBV30, the J call TRBJ2-1; TRBD2 agrees at 11 bases. Losses at the gene ends were 2 bases for V and 10 bases for J; bases not matched to a gene: 7. The CDR3 contains 14 residues. Germline CDR1 GTSNPN, CDR2 SVGIG (reference sequence). The DNA of the CDR3 is TGTGCCTGGAGTACCGGGACTAGCGGAGAGGAGCAGTTCTTC. As protein: CAWSTGTSGEEQFF.

The chain couples TRBV7-3 to TRBJ2-1; maybe TRBD1 (5 bases). Germline V gives CDR1 SGHTA, CDR2 FQGTGA. V lost 1 base, J lost 2 bases, and 9 bases lay in between. The length of the CDR3 is 15 residues. CDR3 sequence: CASSLIDSPYNEQFF. CDR3 sequence (DNA): TGTGCCAGCAGCTTAATAGACAGCCCCTACAATGAGCAGTTCTTC.

J is TRBJ2-2 and V is TRBV7-9; D call uncertain. This CDR3 is built from 19 residues. The germline V gene encodes CDR1 SEHNR and CDR2 FQNEAQ (reference sequence). The germline V and J ends were trimmed by 2 bases and 1 base, with 20 bases remaining between them. The CDR3 loop reads CASSLTPFERGLNTGELFF. The CDR3 DNA follows: TGTGCCAGCAGCTTAACCCCCTTTGAGCGCGGCCTGAACACCGGGGAGCTGTTTTTT.

Ten or more counts support this clonotype. The rearrangement links TRBV11-2 to TRBJ2-7; 9 bases line up with TRBD1. The V gene end was trimmed by 3 bases and the J gene end by 4 bases; junction bases not matched to a gene: 7. CDR3 size: 15 residues. In germline, CDR1 is SGHAT, CDR2 FQNNGV. The CDR3 nucleotides are TGTGCCAGCAGCTTTTGGGACAGGGTCTATTACGAGCAGTACTTC. Its translation: CASSFWDRVYYEQYF.

The chain recombines TRBV30 with TRBJ1-2; a weak D match, TRBD1 (5 bases). Germline V CDR1 and CDR2: GTSNPN, SVGIG (reference sequence). V was cut by 2 bases and J by 5 bases, with 18 bases left in between. The CDR3 length is 15 residues. For the CDR3, the DNA is TGTGCCTGGAGTACTTACGACAGTTGGGGGTATGGCTACACCTTC. This encodes CAWSTYDSWGYGYTF.